These 21 T cell receptor beta chains were sequenced from one sample in a study of T cell responses to AZD1222 COVID-19 vaccine. Measured with immunoSEQ multiplex PCR; TCRdb has only the in-frame clones, and not every one. The sample has 120,000 to 150,000 clones; approximately 89% are singletons. This specimen was peripheral blood, taken 28 days after the second AZD1222 dose. All receptors come from an adult who received the AZD1222 COVID-19 vaccine.

J is TRBJ2-3 and V is TRBV30; TRBD2 agrees at 9 bases. Looked up from germline, CDR1 is GTSNPN and CDR2 is SVGIG (reference sequence). The CDR3 extends over 14 amino acids. The V gene end was trimmed by 7 bases and the J gene end by 3 bases; junction bases not matched to a gene: 8. CDR3: CALTVTSGTDTQYF. The CDR3 nucleotides are TGTGCCTTGACCGTAACTAGCGGGACAGATACGCAGTATTTT. Full variable domain (rest looked up from reference TRBV30 and TRBJ2-3): SQTIHQWPATLVQPVGSPLSLECTVEGTSNPNLYWYRQAAGRGLQLLFYSVGIGQISSEVPQNLSASRPQDRQFILSSKKLLLSDSGFYLCALTVTSGTDTQYFGPGTRLTVL.

The chain carries TRBV7-9 and TRBJ1-1; 8 bases fit TRBD1. CDR3 length: 16 amino acids. Germline V gives CDR1 SEHNR, CDR2 FQNEAQ (reference sequence). With V trimmed by 4 bases and J by 7 bases, 14 bases remained unmatched. The chain's CDR3 is CASSSTLTDREDEAFF. As DNA, the CDR3 is TGTGCCAGCAGCTCGACACTGACGGACAGGGAGGATGAAGCTTTCTTT.

V gene TRBV25-1 combines with J gene TRBJ1-2, with D perhaps matching TRBD1 (6 bases). Germline V gene data show CDR1 as MGHDK and CDR2 as SYGVNS. Trimming took off 6 bases at V and 1 base at J, with 12 bases between the two ends. The CDR3 length is 14 residues. The CDR3 DNA reads as TGTGCCAGCAGAACGGACAGCTTTAACTATGGCTACACCTTC. This sequence encodes CASRTDSFNYGYTF.

The chain has TRBV6-5 and TRBJ2-3; D unresolved. The CDR3 contains 10 residues. V was trimmed by 7 bases and J by 14 bases, leaving 13 bases between them. CDR1 is MNHEY and CDR2 is SVGAGI in the germline V gene. The CDR3 sequence is CASKGSWPYF. In DNA, the CDR3 is TGTGCCAGCAAGGGCAGTTGGCCGTATTTT.

V usage is TRBV10-3 and J usage is TRBJ2-3; no clear D gene. Trimming took off 7 bases at V and 1 base at J, with 18 bases between the two ends. CDR1 is ENHRY, CDR2 SYGVKD, per germline. The CDR3 spans 16 residues. The CDR3 sequence: CAINVAANLRTDTQYF. CDR3 DNA sequence: TGTGCCATCAACGTGGCCGCTAACCTCCGCACAGATACGCAGTATTTT.

The chain joins TRBV7-3 to TRBJ1-1; D remains ambiguous. The germline V gene encodes CDR1 SGHTA and CDR2 FQGTGA. The CDR3 consists of 14 residues. The germline V and J ends were trimmed by 5 bases and 4 bases, with 14 bases remaining between them. The CDR3 region is CASSPGMGSTEAFF. Written as DNA, the CDR3 is TGTGCCAGCAGCCCGGGGATGGGGAGCACTGAAGCTTTCTTT.

The chain recombines TRBV25-1 with TRBJ1-6; 7 positions agree with TRBD1. V was clipped by 2 bases and J by 5 bases; unmatched bases: 3. Germline CDR1 MGHDK, CDR2 SYGVNS. CDR3 length: 15 amino acids. The CDR3 DNA reads as TGTGCCAGCAGTGAACAACAGGGGCATAATTCACCCCTCCACTTT. It is translated as CASSEQQGHNSPLHF.

The V gene is TRBV19, the J gene TRBJ1-3, with no clear D. V shed 1 base and J shed 4 bases, with 11 bases lying between them. The CDR3 totals 15 residues. Germline CDR1 LNHDA, CDR2 SQIVND (reference sequence). The CDR3 bases are TGTGCCAGTAGTATAGGGCGCCCGAACGGAAACACCATATATTTT. It codes for CASSIGRPNGNTIYF.

CDR3 in amino acids: CASSQGTYGNTIYF. CDR3 nucleotides: TGCGCCAGCAGCCAAGGGACATATGGAAACACCATATATTTT. V gene TRBV4-1 combines with J gene TRBJ1-3; possibly TRBD1 for D (5 bases). V was shortened by 1 base and J by 3 bases, with 7 bases between the two germline ends. The CDR3 totals 14 residues. The germline V gene has CDR1 MGHRA and CDR2 YSYEKL.

J is TRBJ2-7 and V is TRBV5-4; 9 nucleotides line up with TRBD1. CDR3 length: 14 residues. Losses at the gene ends were 0 bases for V and 9 bases for J; bases not matched to a gene: 7. Germline V CDR1 and CDR2: SGHNT, YYREEE (reference sequence). CDR3 nucleotide sequence: TGTGCCAGCAGCTTGGGGACAGGGGCTGCGGGGCAGTACTTC. It yields the protein CASSLGTGAAGQYF.

The chain links TRBV5-6 to TRBJ2-7, with TRBD2 as a possible D gene (6 bases). This CDR3 has 14 amino acids. In germline, CDR1 is SGHDT, CDR2 YYEEEE. V was clipped by 4 bases and J by 4 bases, with 15 bases between them. Written as DNA, the CDR3 is TGTGCCAGCAGCCGCGGGACTTTTCTTTACGAGCAGTACTTC. Amino acid sequence: CASSRGTFLYEQYF.

The V and J genes are TRBV5-1 and TRBJ1-1; D may be TRBD1 (6 bases). Germline-derived CDR1 and CDR2 are SGHRS and YFSETQ. Trimming shortened V by 4 bases and J by 4 bases, and 14 bases separated the two germline ends. The CDR3 contains 14 residues. The DNA of the CDR3 is TGCGCCAGCAGCGAGGACAGCCTTGGCACTGAAGCTTTCTTT. Its protein is CASSEDSLGTEAFF. Variable domain in full (rest from reference TRBV5-1 and TRBJ1-1): KAGVTQTPRYLIKTRGQQVTLSCSPISGHRSVSWYQQTPGQGLQFLFEYFSETQRNKGNFPGRFSGRQFSNSRSEMNVSTLELGDSALYLCASSEDSLGTEAFFGQGTRLTVV.

This sequence joins TRBV5-1 and TRBJ2-2; 10 bases agree with TRBD2. The CDR3 loop spans 16 amino acids. The germline V gene encodes CDR1 SGHRS and CDR2 YFSETQ. Germline trimming cut 4 bases from V and 2 bases from J; bases unmatched to any gene: 5. The CDR3 DNA reads as TGCGCCAGCAGCCCAAGGACTAGCGGTAACACCGGGGAGCTGTTTTTT. Translation: CASSPRTSGNTGELFF. Using reference TRBV5-1 and TRBJ2-2 for the parts outside the CDR3, the full variable domain is KAGVTQTPRYLIKTRGQQVTLSCSPISGHRSVSWYQQTPGQGLQFLFEYFSETQRNKGNFPGRFSGRQFSNSRSEMNVSTLELGDSALYLCASSPRTSGNTGELFFGEGSRLTVL.

This clone was recorded only once. V and J are TRBV7-9 and TRBJ2-7; TRBD1 or TRBD2 may be the D gene (6 bases each). V was trimmed by 7 bases and J by 0 bases, leaving 16 bases between them. This CDR3 region has 15 residues. Germline V gene lookup returns CDR1 SEHNR and CDR2 FQNEAQ (reference sequence). The CDR3 DNA reads as TGTGCCAGCACCGCCGGGGGCGGTAGCTCCTACGAGCAGTACTTC. Amino acid sequence: CASTAGGGSSYEQYF. Together with reference TRBV7-9 and TRBJ2-7, the CDR3 gives the full variable domain: DTGVSQNPRHKITKRGQNVTFRCDPISEHNRLYWYRQTLGQGPEFLTYFQNEAQLEKSRLLSDRFSAERPKGSFSTLEIQRTEQGDSAMYLCASTAGGGSSYEQYFGPGTRLTVT.

The genes are TRBV7-9 and TRBJ2-2; the D is unclear. CDR3 length: 13 amino acids. The V end was cut by 3 bases, the J end by 8 bases, with 10 bases between. The germline V gene has CDR1 SEHNR and CDR2 FQNEAQ (reference sequence). The DNA of the CDR3 is TGTGCCAGCAGCTTCGGCACGCCAGGGGAGCTGTTTTTT. The encoded protein is CASSFGTPGELFF. The full variable domain, with the rest looked up from reference TRBV7-9 and TRBJ2-2, is DTGVSQNPRHKITKRGQNVTFRCDPISEHNRLYWYRQTLGQGPEFLTYFQNEAQLEKSRLLSDRFSAERPKGSFSTLEIQRTEQGDSAMYLCASSFGTPGELFFGEGSRLTVL.

This chain joins TRBV30 and TRBJ2-1; maybe TRBD2 (5 bases). V was trimmed by 5 bases and J by 6 bases, leaving 17 bases between them. CDR1 and CDR2 (germline): GTSNPN, SVGIG (reference sequence). The CDR3 is 14 residues long. The CDR3 spells CAWGWASGGNEQFF. The CDR3 DNA reads as TGTGCCTGGGGATGGGCTAGTGGAGGCAATGAGCAGTTCTTC.

The chain joins TRBV12-3 or TRBV12-4 to TRBJ1-1; no reliable D call. The V end lost 4 bases, the J end lost 6 bases, and 9 bases lay between the germline ends. This CDR3 region has 12 residues. The CDR3 DNA sequence: TGTGCCAGCAGTTGGTCCGGGGCTGAAGCTTTCTTT. It encodes CASSWSGAEAFF.

This clone was seen once. This sequence joins TRBV24-1 and TRBJ2-1; unclear D gene. CDR3 length: 16 amino acids. Per germline, CDR1 KGHDR and CDR2 SFDVKD. V lost 0 bases to trimming and J lost 0 bases, with 8 bases between them. The CDR3 nucleotides are TGTGCCACCAGTGATTTGGGGGTGTCCTCCTACAATGAGCAGTTCTTC. Its protein product is CATSDLGVSSYNEQFF.

The chain joins TRBV4-1 to TRBJ2-2; D not certain. Germline values: CDR1 MGHRA, CDR2 YSYEKL. The ends were cut back, 0 bases at V and 4 bases at J, with 3 bases in the middle. The CDR3 spans 13 residues. This CDR3 reads CASSQDGTGELFF. CDR3 coding DNA: TGCGCCAGCAGCCAAGATGGCACCGGGGAGCTGTTTTTT.

This rearrangement joins TRBV4-2 to TRBJ2-1; TRBD2 aligns across 8 bases. CDR3 length: 12 amino acids. Germline CDR1 LGHNA, CDR2 YNFKEQ. With V trimmed by 0 bases and J by 13 bases, 2 bases remained unmatched. The CDR3 region is CASSQDGTSQFF. The CDR3 coding sequence is TGTGCCAGCAGCCAAGACGGGACTAGTCAGTTCTTC.

This chain connects TRBV15 to TRBJ2-2; maybe TRBD1 (5 bases). Per germline, CDR1 LNHNV and CDR2 YYDKDF (reference sequence). This CDR3 has 14 residues. Trimming left V 0 bases short and J 6 bases short, with 8 bases between. In DNA form, the CDR3 reads TGTGCCACCAGCAGAGATAAGGGGCCCGGGGAGCTGTTTTTT. Its protein product is CATSRDKGPGELFF.